What follows are 11 T cell receptor beta chains derived from one specimen sequenced in a study of shared clonotypes between healthy human individuals. The table came from immunoSEQ multiplex PCR; TCRdb's copy has only in-frame clones and leaves some out. The sample lists a few million clones, approximately 93% occurring once. The material sequenced was naive CD4+ T cells from PBMCs. This sample's subset: CD45RA+ positively selected. All receptors derive from a man between 18 and 29 years old in good health. Some clones in this sample may be carry-over from other donors' samples.

The chain combines TRBV7-9 with TRBJ1-1; D gene ambiguous. CDR1 SEHNR and CDR2 FQNEAQ come from the germline V gene (reference sequence). Between the trimmed V and J ends, which lost 1 base and 6 bases, there was a span of 9 bases. The CDR3 length is 13 residues. This chain's CDR3 is CASSLGALPEAFF. In DNA form, the CDR3 reads TGTGCCAGCAGCTTAGGGGCCCTCCCTGAAGCTTTCTTT.

V is TRBV30 and J is TRBJ2-3; the D is unclear. The V gene's germline CDR1 is GTSNPN and CDR2 SVGIG (reference sequence). Trimming removed 0 bases from V and 8 bases from J, with 3 bases in between. This CDR3 is built from 10 residues. CDR3 in amino acids: CAWSVLTQYF. CDR3 nucleotides: TGTGCCTGGAGTGTCCTTACGCAGTATTTT.

This chain uses TRBV5-1 with TRBJ1-1; the D is unclear. Germline V gene lookup returns CDR1 SGHRS and CDR2 YFSETQ. The CDR3 length is 14 residues. The ends were cut back, 6 bases at V and 0 bases at J, with 12 bases in the middle. The CDR3 loop is CASKGESMNTEAFF. CDR3 coding DNA: TGCGCCAGCAAGGGAGAATCTATGAACACTGAAGCTTTCTTT.

This chain links TRBV5-1 with TRBJ2-3; D possibly uses TRBD1 or TRBD2 (5 bases each). Germline V gives CDR1 SGHRS, CDR2 YFSETQ. V lost 2 bases, J lost 3 bases, and 13 bases lay in between. The CDR3 is made up of 15 amino acids. Here the CDR3 reads CASSFAQGGTDTQYF. The CDR3 bases are TGCGCCAGCAGCTTCGCTCAGGGCGGGACAGATACGCAGTATTTT. The variable domain in full, completed from reference TRBV5-1 and TRBJ2-3, reads KAGVTQTPRYLIKTRGQQVTLSCSPISGHRSVSWYQQTPGQGLQFLFEYFSETQRNKGNFPGRFSGRQFSNSRSEMNVSTLELGDSALYLCASSFAQGGTDTQYFGPGTRLTVL.

CDR3 loop: CASSPTGLSNTGELFF. The CDR3 DNA reads TGCGCCAGCAGTCCTACAGGGCTTTCGAACACCGGGGAGCTGTTTTTT. This chain links TRBV10-1 with TRBJ2-2, with a possible D match to TRBD1 (6 bases). Germline CDR1 WNHNN, CDR2 SYGVQD (reference sequence). The CDR3 extends over 16 amino acids. The V end was cut by 5 bases, the J end by 0 bases, with 13 bases between.

The rearrangement uses TRBV11-2 and TRBJ2-6; no definite D call. Trimming cost V 2 bases and J 6 bases, with 14 bases left between them. The CDR3 length is 16 residues. Germline lookup yields CDR1 SGHAT and CDR2 FQNNGV. This chain's CDR3 is CASSLNAGGVANVLTF. CDR3 nucleotide sequence: TGTGCCAGCAGCTTAAACGCTGGCGGCGTGGCCAACGTCCTGACTTTC. Full variable domain (remainder filled in from reference TRBV11-2 and TRBJ2-6): EAGVAQSPRYKIIEKRQSVAFWCNPISGHATLYWYQQILGQGPKLLIQFQNNGVVDDSQLPKDRFSAERLKGVDSTLKIQPAKLEDSAVYLCASSLNAGGVANVLTFGAGSRLTVL.

This clone was observed once. The CDR3: CASSPSGGLSGYTF. Written as DNA, the CDR3 is TGTGCCAGCAGCCCCTCAGGGGGGCTCAGTGGCTACACCTTC. The chain recombines TRBV27 with TRBJ1-2; 7 nucleotides line up with TRBD1. The CDR3 is made up of 14 amino acids. Germline V gene data show CDR1 as MNHEY and CDR2 as SMNVEV (reference sequence). V dropped 6 bases and J dropped 7; count of bases not matched to a gene: 11.

CDR3 DNA sequence: TGTGCCAGCAGCTTGACATCCGGGACAACGAACTACGAGCAGTACTTC. The encoded protein is CASSLTSGTTNYEQYF. This rearrangement joins TRBV7-2 to TRBJ2-7; the D gene is possibly TRBD1 (6 bases). The germline V and J ends were trimmed by 3 bases and 3 bases, with 18 bases remaining between them. The germline CDR1 and CDR2 sequences are SGHTA and FQGNSA. The CDR3 loop spans 16 amino acids.

The chain uses TRBV7-9 and TRBJ2-1, with D tentatively TRBD2 (6 bases). CDR3 size: 16 residues. The V end lost 5 bases, the J end lost 9 bases, and 23 bases lay between the germline ends. Germline lookup yields CDR1 SEHNR and CDR2 FQNEAQ (reference sequence). As DNA, the CDR3 is TGTGCCAGCAGCCCACCGGGACTCCAGAGTCTTGGTGAGCAGTTCTTC. Its translation is CASSPPGLQSLGEQFF.

This clone has only one observation. Other DNA sequences within the sample encode an identical CDR3. The rearrangement uses TRBV27 and TRBJ2-1; D gene unclear. CDR3 length: 13 amino acids. CDR1 and CDR2 (germline): MNHEY, SMNVEV (reference sequence). The germline V and J ends were trimmed by 2 bases and 6 bases, with 8 bases remaining between them. The CDR3 loop reads CASSLKGSNEQFF. For the CDR3, the DNA is TGTGCCAGCAGTTTAAAAGGTTCCAATGAGCAGTTCTTC.

This chain joins TRBV28 and TRBJ1-2; D is ambiguous. The CDR3 consists of 16 residues. The V and J ends lost 6 bases and 10 bases respectively, with 27 bases between them. Germline CDR1 MDHEN, CDR2 SYDVKM. The CDR3 region is CASSKYKQAGRKDYTF. CDR3 sequence (DNA): TGTGCCAGCAGCAAATACAAGCAGGCCGGTCGAAAGGACTACACCTTC.